Presented here are 30 T cell receptor beta chains from one specimen sequenced in a study of T cell responses to AZD1222 COVID-19 vaccine. The repertoire was sequenced with immunoSEQ multiplex PCR; TCRdb's copy has only in-frame clones and lacks some. This sample has about 170,000 clones, with roughly 90% found just once. The sequenced sample was peripheral blood, obtained on day 0 of AZD1222 vaccination. These receptors were taken from an adult in good health.

The gene calls are TRBV9 and TRBJ2-5; D is perhaps TRBD2 (6 bases). From germline, CDR1 is SGDLS and CDR2 YYNGEE. V gave up 4 bases and J gave up 2 bases, with 15 bases separating them. The CDR3 covers 15 residues. This chain's CDR3 is CASSLGGPIQETQYF. The CDR3, as DNA: TGTGCCAGCAGCCTGGGAGGTCCAATTCAAGAGACCCAGTACTTC.

The V gene is TRBV6-2 or TRBV6-3, the J gene TRBJ1-5, with D unresolved. CDR3 size: 14 residues. V was cut by 5 bases and J by 4 bases, with 12 bases left in between. Germline V gives CDR1 MNHEY, CDR2 SVGEGT. The CDR3 sequence: CASSRDLQNQPQHF. For the CDR3, the DNA is TGTGCCAGCAGTAGGGATCTCCAAAATCAGCCCCAGCATTTT.

The gene calls are TRBV9 and TRBJ2-1; D not certain. Germline V lookup: CDR1 SGDLS, CDR2 YYNGEE. V was trimmed by 0 bases and J by 6 bases, leaving 7 bases between them. The CDR3 is 13 residues long. CDR3 amino acids: CASSVGGTNEQFF. CDR3 sequence (DNA): TGTGCCAGCAGCGTAGGAGGAACCAATGAGCAGTTCTTC.

This clone was observed a few times. The chain employs TRBV4-1 and TRBJ2-7, with a tentative D call TRBD2 (6 bases). CDR3 length: 18 residues. Germline V lookup: CDR1 MGHRA, CDR2 YSYEKL. The ends were cut back, 2 bases at V and 0 bases at J, with 20 bases in the middle. The CDR3 spells CASSQSISEGRPSYEQYF. The CDR3 nucleotides are TGCGCCAGCAGCCAATCTATTAGTGAAGGGAGGCCCTCCTACGAGCAGTACTTC.

This clone appeared a few times. The rearrangement joins TRBV3-1 (or the pseudogene TRBV3-2) to TRBJ2-2; 8 bases are shared with TRBD2. Looked up from germline, CDR1 is LGHDT and CDR2 is YNNKEL (reference sequence). The CDR3 totals 14 residues. The V gene end was trimmed by 4 bases and the J gene end by 6 bases; junction bases not matched to a gene: 4. The CDR3 is CASSPTGGAGELFF. CDR3 sequence (DNA): TGTGCCAGCAGCCCGACCGGGGGGGCCGGGGAGCTGTTTTTT.

V is TRBV29-1 and J is TRBJ1-2; the D is unclear. Germline assignment: CDR1 SQVTM and CDR2 ANQGSEA. The CDR3 has 14 residues. V was shortened by 0 bases and J by 2 bases, with 10 bases between the two germline ends. CDR3 DNA: TGCAGCGTTGAAGATAGGAGGGTAAACTATGGCTACACCTTC. Translating gives CSVEDRRVNYGYTF.

The rearrangement links TRBV6-4 to TRBJ1-2; D may be TRBD1 (6 bases). From germline, CDR1 is MRHNA and CDR2 SNTAGT. CDR3 size: 15 residues. Trimming cost V 5 bases and J 5 bases, with 18 bases left between them. The CDR3 DNA follows: TGTGCCAGCAGTCTTGGGGGCCAGGGCCGGTATGGCTACACCTTC. It encodes CASSLGGQGRYGYTF.

J is TRBJ1-4 and V is TRBV7-9, with D perhaps TRBD1 (5 bases). CDR3 length equals 19 residues. Germline loops: CDR1 SEHNR, CDR2 FQNEAQ (reference sequence). V was clipped by 5 bases and J by 0 bases, with 22 bases between them. The chain's CDR3 is CASSPSSGGSRATNEKLFF. Written as DNA, the CDR3 is TGTGCCAGCAGCCCAAGCTCGGGGGGGTCTCGCGCAACTAATGAAAAACTGTTTTTT.

The rearrangement joins TRBV4-1 to TRBJ1-2; D unclear. V gave up 1 base and J gave up 4 bases, with 13 bases separating them. The germline CDR1 and CDR2 sequences are MGHRA and YSYEKL. The CDR3 has 15 residues. The CDR3 protein is CASSQGANLLYGYTF. In nucleotides, the CDR3 is TGCGCCAGCAGCCAAGGAGCAAACCTCCTCTATGGCTACACCTTC.

The chain joins TRBV6-1 to TRBJ1-1, with D maybe TRBD1 (5 bases). V was cut by 2 bases and J by 7 bases, with 17 bases left in between. The CDR3 is 15 amino acids. The V gene's germline CDR1 is MNHNS and CDR2 SASEGT. CDR3: CASSESNRGTFEAFF. CDR3 coding DNA: TGTGCCAGCAGTGAATCTAACCGTGGGACTTTTGAAGCTTTCTTT.

There are a few counts of this clone. V is TRBV14 and J is TRBJ1-1; D gene uncertain. Germline assignment: CDR1 SGHDN and CDR2 FVKESK. Trimming shortened V by 8 bases and J by 4 bases, and 14 bases separated the two germline ends. This CDR3 is built from 13 residues. The DNA for the CDR3 is TGTGCCAGCTCCTCTCAGCTGTCCACTGAAGCTTTCTTT. Its translation: CASSSQLSTEAFF.

CDR3 nucleotides: TGTGCCAGTAGGCGGGGGGGCCGGATCACCGGGGAGCTGTTTTTT. This encodes CASRRGGRITGELFF. This chain connects TRBV19 to TRBJ2-2; 9 positions match TRBD2. This CDR3 has 15 amino acids. The V and J ends lost 6 bases and 4 bases, in that order; junction bases with no gene match: 6. Per the germline V gene, CDR1 is LNHDA and CDR2 is SQIVND (reference sequence).

The chain employs TRBV6-5 and TRBJ1-4, with 7 bases aligning to TRBD1. The CDR3 length is 15 residues. V lost 6 bases to trimming and J lost 5 bases; unmatched junction nucleotides: 9. CDR1 is MNHEY, CDR2 SVGAGI, per germline. The CDR3 nucleotides read TGTGCCAGCAGGAGGAACCACAGGGGAAATGAAAAACTGTTTTTT. Encoded protein: CASRRNHRGNEKLFF.

The chain has TRBV7-8 and TRBJ1-6, with D hard to call. The CDR3 consists of 15 residues. Per germline, CDR1 SGHVS and CDR2 FQNEAQ. V was cut by 7 bases and J by 6 bases, with 16 bases left in between. Written as DNA, the CDR3 is TGTGCCAGCACCCTTGCGGGTGTCGGTAATTCACCCCTCCACTTT. Encoded protein: CASTLAGVGNSPLHF.

V is TRBV2 and J is TRBJ2-2; 11 bases align to TRBD1. The CDR3 loop spans 15 amino acids. The germline gives CDR1 SNHLY, CDR2 FYNNEI. After removal of 8 bases from V and 0 bases from J, the junction contained 2 bases not matched to a gene. CDR3 nucleotide sequence: TGTGCCAGCGGGGGACAGGGGGCGAACACCGGGGAGCTGTTTTTT. It yields the protein CASGGQGANTGELFF.

This rearrangement joins TRBV2 to TRBJ1-6, with a tentative D call TRBD1 (6 bases). The CDR3 loop spans 14 amino acids. From germline, CDR1 is SNHLY and CDR2 FYNNEI. V lost 5 bases and J 10 bases, leaving 15 bases between the germline ends. Written as DNA, the CDR3 is TGTGCCAGCAGTCTGCAGGGGTATGGATCACCCCTCCACTTT. Translation gives CASSLQGYGSPLHF.

This sequence joins TRBV7-6 and TRBJ2-7, with a weak D call TRBD2 (6 bases). Trimming left V 0 bases short and J 3 bases short, with 9 bases between. CDR3 size: 14 residues. Germline-derived CDR1 and CDR2 are SGHVS and FNYEAQ. DNA for the CDR3: TGTGCCAGCAGCTTAGCGGAGGGAAACTACGAGCAGTACTTC. Translated: CASSLAEGNYEQYF.

V gene TRBV5-7 combines with J gene TRBJ2-7; 11 bases map to TRBD1. TRBV5-7 is marked as an open reading frame, function uncertain. The CDR3 sequence is 15 residues long. V gave up 4 bases and J gave up 4 bases; unmatched junction bases: 7. The CDR3 reads CASSLVRDRGYEQYF. The CDR3 nucleotides read TGTGCCAGCAGCCTTGTCCGGGACAGGGGGTACGAGCAGTACTTC.

The chain employs TRBV19 and TRBJ1-2; 9 bases are a match to TRBD1. V gave up 7 bases and J gave up 2 bases; unmatched junction bases: 8. Germline CDR1 LNHDA, CDR2 SQIVND (reference sequence). CDR3 length equals 15 residues. The chain's CDR3 is CASMWTGDMNYGYTF. Here the CDR3 DNA reads TGTGCCAGTATGTGGACAGGGGATATGAACTATGGCTACACCTTC.

J is TRBJ1-4 and V is TRBV18, with a tentative D call TRBD1 (5 bases). V was shortened by 3 bases and J by 8 bases, with 16 bases between the two germline ends. CDR3 length: 15 residues. Germline CDR1 KGHSH, CDR2 LQKENI. CDR3: CASSPTEGLVEKLFF. CDR3 DNA sequence: TGTGCCAGCTCACCCACGGAGGGGTTGGTAGAAAAACTGTTTTTT.

The chain is built from TRBV4-2 and TRBJ2-1; weak D call: TRBD2 (5 bases). V was trimmed by 0 bases and J by 4 bases, leaving 13 bases between them. Per germline, CDR1 LGHNA and CDR2 YNFKEQ. The CDR3 has 16 residues. CDR3: CASSQEAAAPYNEQFF. CDR3 sequence (DNA): TGTGCCAGCAGCCAAGAGGCAGCGGCCCCGTACAATGAGCAGTTCTTC.

The V gene is TRBV7-9, the J gene TRBJ1-2, with TRBD1 matching 8 bases. Germline CDR1 reads SEHNR; CDR2 reads FQNEAQ (reference sequence). After removal of 0 bases from V and 4 bases from J, the junction contained 7 bases not matched to a gene. This CDR3 is 16 amino acids long. The CDR3 is CASSLAGTGRSYGYTF. The CDR3, as DNA: TGTGCCAGCAGCTTAGCCGGGACAGGTCGGAGCTATGGCTACACCTTC.

The chain has TRBV7-8 and TRBJ1-5; 9 nucleotides agree with TRBD1. V shed 4 bases and J 6 bases; nucleotides not matched to a gene: 10. This CDR3 contains 16 residues. Germline V gene sequence: CDR1 SGHVS, CDR2 FQNEAQ. The CDR3 is CASSSGADRGIQPQHF. DNA of the CDR3: TGTGCCAGCAGCTCAGGGGCGGACAGGGGAATTCAGCCCCAGCATTTT.

J is TRBJ2-3 and V is TRBV5-4, with 7 bases aligning to TRBD1. CDR3 length: 12 amino acids. The germline V gene has CDR1 SGHNT and CDR2 YYREEE (reference sequence). V lost 3 bases and J lost 5; bases outside the gene matches: 0. The CDR3 here is CASSWDRDTQYF. CDR3 nucleotide sequence: TGTGCCAGCAGCTGGGACAGAGATACGCAGTATTTT.

This clone has only one observation. This sequence joins TRBV11-2 and TRBJ2-5; TRBD2 matches 9 bases. V dropped 1 base and J dropped 5; count of bases not matched to a gene: 5. There are 15 residues in the CDR3. CDR1 is SGHAT and CDR2 is FQNNGV in the germline V gene. Here the CDR3 reads CASSLVASGEETQYF. In DNA, the CDR3 is TGTGCCAGCAGCTTAGTGGCTAGCGGGGAGGAGACCCAGTACTTC.

The J gene is TRBJ1-5, the V gene TRBV19; tentative D call: TRBD1 (6 bases). This CDR3 is built from 14 residues. Germline V gene data show CDR1 as LNHDA and CDR2 as SQIVND (reference sequence). V was clipped by 3 bases and J by 4 bases, with 10 bases between them. The CDR3 bases are TGTGCCAGTAGTATTTCCAGGGGAAATCAGCCCCAGCATTTT. Protein product: CASSISRGNQPQHF.

To note about this clone: Other DNA sequences of this sample code for an identical CDR3. This chain joins TRBV18 and TRBJ1-1; TRBD1 might be the D (5 bases). Deletions cut 3 bases from V and 2 bases from J, with 7 bases between. CDR1 is KGHSH and CDR2 is LQKENI in the germline V gene. This CDR3 has 13 amino acids. CDR3 DNA sequence: TGTGCCAGCTCACCGACAGCCAACACTGAAGCTTTCTTT. It specifies CASSPTANTEAFF.

The chain links TRBV14 to TRBJ2-1, with a tentative D call TRBD2 (5 bases). The CDR3 has 15 residues. Germline-derived CDR1 and CDR2 are SGHDN and FVKESK. V gave up 4 bases and J gave up 0 bases, with 10 bases separating them. DNA of the CDR3: TGTGCCAGCAGCCTTACTAGGAGCTCCTACAATGAGCAGTTCTTC. Protein: CASSLTRSSYNEQFF.

The chain's CDR3 is CASSFRTGIGDGSTEAFF. CDR3 DNA sequence: TGTGCCAGCAGTTTCCGGACAGGAATTGGCGATGGAAGCACTGAAGCTTTCTTT. The rearrangement uses TRBV27 and TRBJ1-1; 7 bases map to TRBD1. CDR3 size: 18 residues. V gave up 3 bases and J gave up 4 bases; unmatched junction bases: 17. Germline CDR1 is MNHEY and CDR2 is SMNVEV (reference sequence).

The CDR3 region is CAWSVGQGGYGYTF. In DNA, the CDR3 is TGTGCCTGGAGTGTAGGTCAGGGGGGCTATGGCTACACCTTC. The chain has TRBV30 and TRBJ1-2, with TRBD1 identical over 7 bases. CDR3 length: 14 amino acids. Unmatched junction bases numbered 5, after V lost 0 bases and J lost 4 bases. CDR1 is GTSNPN, CDR2 SVGIG, per germline (reference sequence). The whole variable domain, remainder taken from reference TRBV30 and TRBJ1-2, is SQTIHQWPATLVQPVGSPLSLECTVEGTSNPNLYWYRQAAGRGLQLLFYSVGIGQISSEVPQNLSASRPQDRQFILSSKKLLLSDSGFYLCAWSVGQGGYGYTFGSGTRLTVV.